A selection of T cell receptor beta chains follows, all from one sample in a study of CD8 T cells in Susac syndrome. TCRdb ran MiXCR on the immunoSEQ multiplex PCR reads and lists one entry per CDR3 protein. The sample has 150,000 to 200,000 distinct CDR3 sequences; about 95% are singletons. Sequencing was carried out using CD4+ T cells from PBMCs. These receptors all come from a human donor in good health. CDR3s include the opening cysteine and the closing phenylalanine or tryptophan. The order of the fields is CDR3 protein, CDR3 DNA, clone size, CDR3 length, D gene, J gene, V gene. The D gene is left open where the match is weak. Not all rows give a size; the values are once, few, many and, for expanded clones, a class.

CSASQTDVELFF,TGCAGTGCTAGTCAGACAGACGTAGAACTGTTTTTT,-,12,-,TRBJ1-4,TRBV20-1
CASTNPTGRDNSPLHF,TGTGCCAGCACTAACCCGACAGGGCGAGATAATTCACCCCTCCACTTT,-,16,TRBD1,TRBJ1-6,TRBV2
CAWSVLIQKAFF,TGTGCCTGGAGTGTACTAATACAGAAAGCTTTCTTT,-,12,-,TRBJ1-1,TRBV30
CSARGSRGRDSPLHF,TGCAGTGCTAGGGGCTCGAGGGGGCGAGATTCACCCCTCCACTTT,-,15,TRBD1,TRBJ1-6,TRBV20-1
CATSDFGIHKRGNEQFF,TGTGCCACCAGTGATTTTGGCATACATAAAAGAGGCAATGAGCAGTTCTTC,-,17,-,TRBJ2-1,TRBV24-1
CAWGGLSKAPQYF,TGTGCCTGGGGGGGACTAAGCAAAGCCCCCCAGTACTTC,-,13,TRBD2,TRBJ2-5,TRBV30
CSAPTGGMTNEKLFF,TGCAGTGCTCCAACAGGGGGGATGACTAATGAAAAACTGTTTTTT,-,15,TRBD1,TRBJ1-4,TRBV20-1
CASTQLDRAHEQYF,TGTGCCAGCACCCAACTTGACAGGGCCCACGAGCAGTACTTC,-,14,TRBD1,TRBJ2-7,TRBV12-3/TRBV12-4
CASGGQGGQPQHF,TGTGCCAGCGGTGGACAGGGTGGTCAGCCCCAGCATTTT,-,13,TRBD1,TRBJ1-5,TRBV2
CASSLGLAGDNEQFF,TGTGCCAGCAGCCTGGGACTAGCGGGAGACAATGAGCAGTTCTTC,few,15,TRBD2,TRBJ2-1,TRBV11-2
CASRRGTGSSYEQYF,TGTGCCAGCAGGCGAGGGACAGGGAGCTCCTACGAGCAGTACTTC,-,15,TRBD1,TRBJ2-7,TRBV12-3/TRBV12-4
CASSFGLAGRETQYF,TGTGCCAGCAGCTTCGGACTAGCGGGGAGAGAGACCCAGTACTTC,-,15,TRBD2,TRBJ2-5,TRBV7-2
CSASAGGDYNEQFF,TGCAGTGCTAGCGCGGGGGGGGACTACAATGAGCAGTTCTTC,-,14,TRBD2,TRBJ2-1,TRBV20-1
CASSQDTSIQYF,TGTGCCAGCAGCCAAGATACGTCCATTCAGTACTTC,-,12,-,TRBJ2-4,TRBV3-1
CASSGGRGEQFF,TGTGCCAGCAGCGGAGGCAGGGGTGAGCAGTTCTTC,-,12,-,TRBJ2-1,TRBV7-2
CSVASGYEQYF,TGCAGCGTTGCAAGCGGCTACGAGCAGTACTTC,-,11,-,TRBJ2-7,TRBV29-1
CAWGQGQYGYTF,TGTGCCTGGGGACAGGGGCAATATGGCTACACCTTC,-,12,TRBD1,TRBJ1-2,TRBV30